This T cell receptor beta chain was obtained from a study of shared clonotypes between healthy human individuals. Data came from immunoSEQ multiplex PCR; TCRdb stores just in-frame clones and leaves some out. The sample includes 1,500,000 or so clones, about 98.5% of them seen just once. The receptor comes from a man aged 25 to 40 in good health. Sequencing used naive CD4+ T cells sorted from blood. Subset described: CD45RA+ positively selected.

CDR3: CASRESSSYEQYF. CDR3 coding DNA: TGTGCCAGCAGGGAGAGTTCCTCCTACGAGCAGTACTTC. The chain carries TRBV28 and TRBJ2-7; D is unclear. Trimming took 6 bases from V and 0 from J, leaving 9 bases between them. Germline CDR1 reads MDHEN; CDR2 reads SYDVKM. This CDR3 contains 13 residues.